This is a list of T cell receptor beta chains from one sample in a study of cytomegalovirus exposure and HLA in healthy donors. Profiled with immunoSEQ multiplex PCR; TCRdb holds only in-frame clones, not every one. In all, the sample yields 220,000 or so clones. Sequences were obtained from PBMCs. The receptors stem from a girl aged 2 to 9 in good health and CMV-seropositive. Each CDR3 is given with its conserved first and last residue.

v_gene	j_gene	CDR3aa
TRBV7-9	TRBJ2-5	CASSLTSPETQYF
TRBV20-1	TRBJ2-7	CSAPVLREQYF
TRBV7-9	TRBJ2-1	CASSLTGLAGAGQFF
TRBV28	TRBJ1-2	CASSLAVGRGNYGYTF
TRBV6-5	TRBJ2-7	CASSYSWERGVGEQYF
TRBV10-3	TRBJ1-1	CATRQGSTEAFF
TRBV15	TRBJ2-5	CATSVRGETQYF
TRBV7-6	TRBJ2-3	CASSLLAGGTAMGTDTQYF
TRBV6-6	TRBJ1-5	CASKDRGDQPQHF
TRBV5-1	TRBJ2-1	CASSHRTSGRGDNEQFF
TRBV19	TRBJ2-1	CASSIRLKRGPRDEQFF
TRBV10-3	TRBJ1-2	CAISESSPSAGYGYTF
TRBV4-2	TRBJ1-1	CASLGPIEAFF
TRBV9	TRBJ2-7	CASSVGSSGSLYEQYF
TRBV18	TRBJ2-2	CASSRGTPGSGELFF
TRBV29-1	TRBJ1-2	CSVDPGEYGYTF
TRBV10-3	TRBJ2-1	CATGFGTGGGNEQFF
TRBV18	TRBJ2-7	CASSPDSGWAYEQYF
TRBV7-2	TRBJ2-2	CASSLGLAGPGELFF
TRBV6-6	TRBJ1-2	CASMSGGEVLHGYTF
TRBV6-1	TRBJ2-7	CASGGGRSYEQYF
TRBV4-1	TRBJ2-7	CASSQDRNRAYEQYF
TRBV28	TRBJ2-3	CASNAQTRSDTQYF
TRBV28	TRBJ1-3	CASSLDLGGSSSGNTIYF
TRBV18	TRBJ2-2	CASSPLDITGELFF